This is a list of T cell receptor beta chains from one sample in a study of T cell repertoires in cytomegalovirus infection. Each CDR3 protein is one row after TCRdb ran MiXCR on the reads. The repertoire includes about 330,000 distinct CDR3 sequences, 34% of them detected once, and approximately 13% sits in the top ten. The antigens for these receptors are not known. The material was cultured PBMCs, obtained from culture after CMV antigen stimulation. The receptors derive from a human donor in good health (CMV status not recorded). Some clones in this sample may be carry-over from other donors' samples. Both conserved end residues are part of each CDR3. The D gene is left open where the match is weak. Expanded clones are given a class, and other clones once, few, many or no size at all.

CDR3,DNA,J,size,D,V
CASSSWRGTDTQYF,TGTGCCAGCAGTTCATGGAGGGGGACAGATACGCAGTATTTT,TRBJ2-3,-,-,TRBV6-2/TRBV6-3
CASSSPGQGSDTQYF,TGTGCCAGCAGCTCGCCGGGACAGGGATCAGATACGCAGTATTTT,TRBJ2-3,-,TRBD1,TRBV7-3
CASSGGLLRGTDTQYF,TGCGCCAGCAGCGGAGGACTCCTTAGGGGCACAGATACGCAGTATTTT,TRBJ2-3,-,-,TRBV5-1
CASSHEGLGTIEQFF,TGTGCCAGCAGCCATGAGGGACTAGGAACCATTGAGCAGTTCTTC,TRBJ2-1,-,TRBD2,TRBV14
CSAPKGGLRRGEQYF,TGCAGTGCTCCCAAAGGAGGGCTCCGCCGGGGCGAGCAGTACTTC,TRBJ2-7,once,-,TRBV20-1
CASSSPQFRGTYGYTF,TGTGCCAGCAGTTCCCCACAGTTCCGAGGGACCTATGGCTACACCTTC,TRBJ1-2,-,-,TRBV6-8
CASSLSLRTDLGYGYTF,TGTGCCAGCAGCTTATCCCTAAGGACCGACCTAGGCTATGGCTACACCTTC,TRBJ1-2,many,-,TRBV7-2
CASSPRQQNYGYTF,TGTGCCAGCAGCCCGAGGCAGCAGAACTATGGCTACACCTTC,TRBJ1-2,many,-,TRBV7-9
CASSQGPSDRANTGELFF,TGCGCCAGCAGCCAAGGTCCATCGGACAGGGCGAACACCGGGGAGCTGTTTTTT,TRBJ2-2,few,TRBD1,TRBV4-1
CASSYRGARTQYF,TGTGCCAGCAGCTACCGGGGGGCGAGGACGCAGTATTTT,TRBJ2-3,many,-,TRBV7-2
CASSFGSGELFF,TGTGCCAGCAGTTTCGGGTCCGGGGAGCTGTTTTTT,TRBJ2-2,-,-,TRBV27
CASSIQRGNTEAFF,TGTGCCAGCAGTATACAGCGCGGGAACACTGAAGCTTTCTTT,TRBJ1-1,few,-,TRBV7-9
CASSYSGRAPDTQYF,TGTGCCAGCAGCTACAGCGGGAGGGCCCCAGATACGCAGTATTTT,TRBJ2-3,few,TRBD2,TRBV7-9
CASSITREKLFF,TGTGCCAGCAGTATCACACGGGAGAAACTGTTTTTT,TRBJ1-4,-,-,TRBV28
CSASYNEQFF,TGCAGTGCTTCCTACAATGAGCAGTTCTTC,TRBJ2-1,-,-,TRBV20-1
CASSYSGGRVYTGELFF,TGTGCCAGCAGTTACTCGGGCGGGAGGGTTTACACCGGGGAGCTGTTTTTT,TRBJ2-2,-,TRBD2,TRBV6-2/TRBV6-3
CASSFNVGSEAFF,TGTGCCAGCAGCTTTAACGTCGGGAGTGAAGCTTTCTTT,TRBJ1-1,-,-,TRBV14
CASSPGAGGTDTQYF,TGCGCCAGCAGCCCCGGGGCGGGAGGCACAGATACGCAGTATTTT,TRBJ2-3,-,TRBD2,TRBV5-1
CASSPFKAGTFTDTQYF,TGTGCCAGCAGTCCCTTCAAAGCGGGGACCTTCACAGATACGCAGTATTTT,TRBJ2-3,-,TRBD2,TRBV28
CASSFSGKETQYF,TGTGCCAGCAGTTTCAGCGGGAAAGAGACCCAGTACTTC,TRBJ2-5,few,TRBD2,TRBV12-3/TRBV12-4